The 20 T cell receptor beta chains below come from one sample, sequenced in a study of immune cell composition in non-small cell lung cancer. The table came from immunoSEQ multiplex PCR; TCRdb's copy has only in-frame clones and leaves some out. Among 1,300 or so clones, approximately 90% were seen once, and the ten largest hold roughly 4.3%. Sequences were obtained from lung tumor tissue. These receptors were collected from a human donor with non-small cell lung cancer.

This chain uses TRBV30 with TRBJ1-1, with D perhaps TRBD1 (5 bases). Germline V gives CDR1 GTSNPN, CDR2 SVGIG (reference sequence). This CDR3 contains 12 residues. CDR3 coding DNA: TGTGCGTACCGGGTGGGGGGGACTGAAGCTTTCTTT. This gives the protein CAYRVGGTEAFF.

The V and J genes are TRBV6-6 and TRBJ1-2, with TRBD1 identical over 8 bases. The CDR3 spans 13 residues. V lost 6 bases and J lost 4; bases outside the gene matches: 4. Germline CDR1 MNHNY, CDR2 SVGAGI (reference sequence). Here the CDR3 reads CASSTGQGYGYTF. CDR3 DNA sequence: TGTGCCAGCAGCACCGGACAGGGCTATGGCTACACCTTC.

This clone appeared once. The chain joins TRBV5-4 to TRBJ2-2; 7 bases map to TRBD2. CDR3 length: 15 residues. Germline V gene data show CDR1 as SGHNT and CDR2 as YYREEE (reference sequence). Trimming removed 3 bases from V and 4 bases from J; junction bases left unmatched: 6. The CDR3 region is CASSWEGGSTGELFF. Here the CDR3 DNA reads TGTGCCAGCAGCTGGGAGGGAGGTTCCACCGGGGAGCTGTTTTTT. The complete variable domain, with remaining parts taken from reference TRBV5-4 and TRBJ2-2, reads ETGVTQSPTHLIKTRGQQVTLRCSSQSGHNTVSWYQQALGQGPQFIFQYYREEENGRGNFPPRFSGLQFPNYSSELNVNALELDDSALYLCASSWEGGSTGELFFGEGSRLTVL.

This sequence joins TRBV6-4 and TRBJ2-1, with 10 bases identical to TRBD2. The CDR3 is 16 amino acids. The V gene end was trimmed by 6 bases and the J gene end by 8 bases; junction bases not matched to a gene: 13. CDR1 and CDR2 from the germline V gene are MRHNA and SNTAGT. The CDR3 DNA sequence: TGTGCCAGCAGGAGTGAGTGGTCTAGCGGGGGAGATGAGCAGTTCTTC. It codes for CASRSEWSSGGDEQFF.

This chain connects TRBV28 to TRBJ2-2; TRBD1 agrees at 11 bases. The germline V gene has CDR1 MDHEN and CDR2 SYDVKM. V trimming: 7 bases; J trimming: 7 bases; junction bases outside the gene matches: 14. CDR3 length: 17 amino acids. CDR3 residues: CASTNLWDRGKSGELFF. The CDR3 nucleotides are TGTGCCAGCACCAACTTGTGGGACAGGGGGAAGAGCGGGGAGCTGTTTTTT. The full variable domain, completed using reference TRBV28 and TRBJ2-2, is DVKVTQSSRYLVKRTGEKVFLECVQDMDHENMFWYRQDPGLGLRLIYFSYDVKMKEKGDIPEGYSVSREKKERFSLILESASTNQTSMYLCASTNLWDRGKSGELFFGEGSRLTVL.

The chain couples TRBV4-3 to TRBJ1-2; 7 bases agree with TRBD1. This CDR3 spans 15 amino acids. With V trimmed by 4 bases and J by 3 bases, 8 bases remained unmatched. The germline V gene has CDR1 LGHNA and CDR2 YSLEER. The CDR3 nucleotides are TGCGCCAGCAGCCTTGGGACAGCTGAATACTATGGCTACACCTTC. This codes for CASSLGTAEYYGYTF.

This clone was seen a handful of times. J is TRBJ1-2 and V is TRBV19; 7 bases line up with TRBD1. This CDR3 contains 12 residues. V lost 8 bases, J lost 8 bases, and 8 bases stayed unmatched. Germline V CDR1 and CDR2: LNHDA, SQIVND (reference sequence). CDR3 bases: TGTGCCAGTCGACAGGGATGGCAGGGCTACACCTTC. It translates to CASRQGWQGYTF.

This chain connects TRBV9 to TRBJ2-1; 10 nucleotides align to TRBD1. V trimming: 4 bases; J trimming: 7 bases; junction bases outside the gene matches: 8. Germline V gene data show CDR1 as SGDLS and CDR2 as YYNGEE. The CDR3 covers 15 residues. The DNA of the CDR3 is TGTGCCAGCAGCCCCGAACCGGGACAGGGGAATGAGCAGTTCTTC. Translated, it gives CASSPEPGQGNEQFF.

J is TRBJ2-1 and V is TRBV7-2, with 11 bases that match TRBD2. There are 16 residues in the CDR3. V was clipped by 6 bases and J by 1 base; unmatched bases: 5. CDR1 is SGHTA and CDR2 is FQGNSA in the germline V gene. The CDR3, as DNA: TGTGCCAGCAGACCTCTAGCGGGGGGTTCCTACAATGAGCAGTTCTTC. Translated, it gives CASRPLAGGSYNEQFF.

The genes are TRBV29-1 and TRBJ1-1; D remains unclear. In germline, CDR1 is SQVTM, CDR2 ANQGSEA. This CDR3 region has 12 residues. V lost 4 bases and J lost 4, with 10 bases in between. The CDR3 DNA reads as TGCAGCGTTGGATCACGGAGCACTGAAGCTTTCTTT. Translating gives CSVGSRSTEAFF.

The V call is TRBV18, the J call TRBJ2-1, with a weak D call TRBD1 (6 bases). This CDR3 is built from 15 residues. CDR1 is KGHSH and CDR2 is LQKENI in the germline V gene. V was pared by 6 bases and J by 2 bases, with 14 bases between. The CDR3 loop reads CASSSVTGPYNEQFF. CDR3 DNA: TGTGCCAGCTCCTCAGTCACAGGGCCCTACAATGAGCAGTTCTTC.

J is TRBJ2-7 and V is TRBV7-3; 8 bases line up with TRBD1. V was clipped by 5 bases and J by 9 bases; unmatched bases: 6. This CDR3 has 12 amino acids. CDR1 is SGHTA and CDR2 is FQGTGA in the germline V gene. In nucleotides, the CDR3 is TGTGCCAGCAGCCTAGGACAGGGCGGGCAGTACTTC. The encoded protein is CASSLGQGGQYF.

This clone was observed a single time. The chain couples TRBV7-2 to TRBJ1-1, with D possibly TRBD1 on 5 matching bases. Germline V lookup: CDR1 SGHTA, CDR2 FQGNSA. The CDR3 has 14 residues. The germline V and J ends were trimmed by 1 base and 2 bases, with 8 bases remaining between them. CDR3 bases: TGTGCCAGCAGCTTAGAACAGGATAACACTGAAGCTTTCTTT. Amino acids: CASSLEQDNTEAFF.

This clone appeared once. This CDR3 is CASSLAGTGTYNEQFF. The CDR3 DNA sequence: TGTGCCAGCAGCCTGGCCGGGACAGGGACCTACAATGAGCAGTTCTTC. The chain couples TRBV7-2 to TRBJ2-1; 9 nucleotides line up with TRBD1. The CDR3 is 16 residues long. V gave up 5 bases and J gave up 2 bases; unmatched junction bases: 7. Germline V lookup: CDR1 SGHTA, CDR2 FQGNSA.

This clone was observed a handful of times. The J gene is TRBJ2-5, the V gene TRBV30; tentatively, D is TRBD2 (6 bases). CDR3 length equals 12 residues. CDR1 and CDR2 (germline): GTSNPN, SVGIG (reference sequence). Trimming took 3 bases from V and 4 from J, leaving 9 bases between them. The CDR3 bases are TGTGCCTGGAGGCTGGGGGGAGAGACCCAGTACTTC. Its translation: CAWRLGGETQYF.

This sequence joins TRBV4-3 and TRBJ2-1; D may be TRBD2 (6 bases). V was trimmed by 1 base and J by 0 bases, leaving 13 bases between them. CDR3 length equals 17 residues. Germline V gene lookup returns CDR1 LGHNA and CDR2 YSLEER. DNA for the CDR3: TGCGCCAGCAGCCAAGGGCGTGGGAGGAGCTCCTACAATGAGCAGTTCTTC. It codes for CASSQGRGRSSYNEQFF.

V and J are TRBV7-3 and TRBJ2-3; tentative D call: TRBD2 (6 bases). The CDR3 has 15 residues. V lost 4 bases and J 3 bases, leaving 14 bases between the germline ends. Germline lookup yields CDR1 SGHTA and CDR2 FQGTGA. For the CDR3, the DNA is TGTGCCAGCAGCTCCACTAGCCTGAGGACAGATACGCAGTATTTT. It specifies CASSSTSLRTDTQYF.

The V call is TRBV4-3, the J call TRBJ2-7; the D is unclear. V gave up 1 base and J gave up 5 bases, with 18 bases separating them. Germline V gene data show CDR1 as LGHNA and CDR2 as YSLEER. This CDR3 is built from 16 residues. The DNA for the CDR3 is TGCGCCAGCAGCCAAGGGCCGGCAGGTAACGTCAACGAGCAGTACTTC. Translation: CASSQGPAGNVNEQYF.

CDR3 in amino acids: CASSRLAVGLNEQFF. The CDR3 nucleotides are TGTGCCAGCAGCCGGCTAGCGGTCGGTCTTAATGAGCAGTTCTTC. This chain connects TRBV2 to TRBJ2-1; 7 bases line up with TRBD2. The trim removed 6 bases at V and 7 bases at J, leaving 12 bases unmatched. Germline-derived CDR1 and CDR2 are SNHLY and FYNNEI. CDR3 length: 15 residues. The variable domain in full, with the rest retrieved from reference TRBV2 and TRBJ2-1, is EPEVTQTPSHQVTQMGQEVILRCVPISNHLYFYWYRQILGQKVEFLVSFYNNEISEKSEIFDDQFSVERPDGSNFTLKIRSTKLEDSAMYFCASSRLAVGLNEQFFGPGTRLTVL.

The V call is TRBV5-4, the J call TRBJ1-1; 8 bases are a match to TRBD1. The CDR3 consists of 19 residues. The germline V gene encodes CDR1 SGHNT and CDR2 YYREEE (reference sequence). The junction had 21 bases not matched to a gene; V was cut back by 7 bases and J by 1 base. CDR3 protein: CASAPSLRTGWRWNTEAFF. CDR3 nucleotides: TGTGCCAGCGCACCCTCCCTTCGGACAGGGTGGAGATGGAACACTGAAGCTTTCTTT.